The source of this T cell receptor (beta chain) is a study of regulatory T cells in long-lasting Graves disease. With 3 bases removed from V and 2 bases from J, the gap between germline ends came to 11 bases. The CDR3 extends over 15 amino acids. Germline CDR1 is MDHEN and CDR2 is SYDVKM. To make TCR beta libraries, researchers used iRepertoire HTBI primers and Arm-PCR of CDR3 regions. Each CDR3 protein is one row after TCRdb ran MiXCR on the multiplex PCR reads. The data contain some 280,000 distinct CDR3 sequences, 22% of them singletons. Time point here: persistent/refractory GD, antithyroid drugs over 5 years with positive TRAb. PBMCs were the source of the RNA used for TCR sequencing.

V is TRBV28 and J is TRBJ1-5, with D uncertain. The receptor was isolated from a female donor with Graves disease. Sequenced here: peripheral blood mononuclear cells (PBMCs), sampled when the disease was refractory, from a patient treated with antithyroid drugs. The DNA for the CDR3 is TGTGCCAGCAGTTTTCGGGGATTCGGCAATCAGCCCCAGCATTTT. Amino acids: CASSFRGFGNQPQHF.